This TCR beta chain was identified during a study of regulatory T cells in long-lasting Graves disease. Time point given: newly diagnosed GD, antithyroid drugs for less than 3 months. Researchers made the TCR library from RNA that was extracted from PBMCs. Assembly of TCR beta libraries relied on iRepertoire HTBI primers together with Arm-PCR of CDR3 regions. TCRdb itself ran the multiplex PCR reads through MiXCR, one entry per CDR3 protein. The sample holds around 470,000 distinct CDR3 sequences, around 13% seen once. Trimming shortened V by 2 bases and J by 7 bases, and 20 bases separated the two germline ends. The CDR3 covers 16 residues. Germline CDR1 and CDR2: LGHDT and YNNKEL (reference sequence). This sample was also put to use in a study of T cells in Graves' hyperthyroidism and ophthalmopathy.

The chain couples TRBV3-1 to TRBJ1-1, with TRBD1 as a possible D gene (5 bases). Sequenced material: peripheral blood mononuclear cells (PBMCs), taken at new diagnosis, from a patient treated with antithyroid drugs. The clonotype comes from a woman aged 45-59 years with Graves disease. The CDR3 loop is CASSQPPGGGPYEAFF. DNA of the CDR3: TGTGCCAGCAGCCAACCACCGGGCGGGGGTCCTTATGAAGCTTTCTTT.